This is a list of T cell receptor beta chains from one sample in a study of T cells after yellow fever vaccination. TCRdb used MiXCR to reprocess the 5' RACE reads, holding one entry per CDR3 protein. Here the sample spans 300,000 to 450,000 distinct CDR3 sequences, about 8.3% being singletons. The source was PBMCs, collected around 45 days after the first yellow fever vaccination. Every receptor here comes from a man younger than 35 who received the YFV17D yellow fever vaccine. The CDR3 runs from the conserved cysteine through the conserved F or W. Each record gives: V gene, clone size, D gene, J gene, CDR3 protein, CDR3 DNA. The D gene is left open where the match is weak. Not all rows give a size; the values are once, few, many and, for expanded clones, a class.

>TRBV19|-|TRBD2|TRBJ2-1
CASSGRTPGLGYNEQFF
TGTGCCAGTAGTGGCCGAACGCCGGGACTAGGTTACAATGAGCAGTTCTTC
>TRBV6-2/TRBV6-3|few|-|TRBJ2-2
CAARERVTGELFF
TGTGCCGCTCGGGAGAGGGTCACCGGGGAGCTGTTTTTT
>TRBV6-1|-|-|TRBJ1-1
CASRADAATNTEAFF
TGTGCCAGCAGAGCAGACGCCGCTACAAACACTGAAGCTTTCTTT
>TRBV28|few|-|TRBJ2-2
CASSGVGNTGELFF
TGTGCCAGCAGCGGGGTGGGGAACACCGGGGAGCTGTTTTTT
>TRBV19|-|-|TRBJ2-7
CASSPTFGGPSQYF
TGTGCCAGTAGTCCGACCTTTGGAGGGCCTTCCCAGTACTTC
>TRBV7-2|few|TRBD1|TRBJ1-5
CASSIDRGRQPQHF
TGTGCCAGCAGCATCGACAGGGGGCGTCAGCCCCAGCATTTT
>TRBV29-1|-|TRBD1|TRBJ1-2
CSVTGGYGYTF
TGCAGCGTCACAGGGGGGTATGGCTACACCTTC
>TRBV10-3|many|TRBD2|TRBJ2-2
CATARGGSNTGELFF
TGTGCCACCGCCCGGGGAGGGTCGAACACCGGGGAGCTGTTTTTT
>TRBV5-1|-|TRBD2|TRBJ2-1
CASSLALAGANEQFF
TGCGCCAGCAGCTTGGCCCTAGCGGGGGCCAATGAGCAGTTCTTC
>TRBV7-9|-|-|TRBJ1-3
CASSPDGVVDTIYF
TGTGCCAGCAGCCCCGATGGGGTGGTGGACACCATATATTTT
>TRBV9|-|-|TRBJ2-1
CASSPKWAEQFF
TGTGCCAGCAGCCCCAAGTGGGCTGAGCAGTTCTTC
>TRBV10-1|-|TRBD2|TRBJ2-3
CASSGPRTSGGVSTDTQYF
TGCGCCAGCAGTGGTCCACGGACTAGCGGGGGGGTAAGCACAGATACGCAGTATTTT
>TRBV7-9|-|TRBD1|TRBJ1-1
CASSLDRGPGTEAFF
TGTGCCAGCAGCTTGGACAGGGGGCCCGGTACTGAAGCTTTCTTT
>TRBV23-1|-|TRBD2|TRBJ2-3
CASSQGSGETDTQYF
TGCGCCAGCAGTCAAGGTAGCGGGGAGACAGATACGCAGTATTTT
>TRBV5-1|few|-|TRBJ2-6
CASTLGVSGANVLTF
TGCGCCAGCACCTTGGGGGTCTCTGGGGCCAACGTCCTGACTTTC
>TRBV2|-|TRBD2|TRBJ2-1
CASMNPAGGTEEQFF
TGTGCCAGCATGAACCCAGCGGGGGGGACGGAGGAACAGTTCTTC
>TRBV20-1|few|TRBD1|TRBJ1-2
CSAQDRVTNYGYTF
TGCAGTGCCCAAGACAGGGTTACTAACTATGGCTACACCTTC
>TRBV7-7|many|TRBD2|TRBJ2-5
CASSPTSGGETQYF
TGTGCTAGCAGCCCGACTAGCGGGGGAGAGACCCAGTACTTC
>TRBV10-2|-|TRBD1|TRBJ2-7
CASSDRDRGMYEQYF
TGCGCCAGCAGCGACCGGGACAGGGGCATGTACGAGCAGTACTTC
>TRBV6-2/TRBV6-3|few|TRBD1|TRBJ1-1
CASSSFDRGPAGNTEAFF
TGTGCCAGCAGTTCATTCGACAGGGGGCCGGCGGGGAACACTGAAGCTTTCTTT
>TRBV4-1|-|-|TRBJ1-2
CASSQGGFPNYGYTF
TGCGCCAGCAGCCAAGGAGGGTTCCCTAACTATGGCTACACCTTC
>TRBV20-1|-|-|TRBJ2-7
CSARGAGIEQYF
TGCAGTGCTAGAGGGGCGGGGATCGAGCAGTACTTC
>TRBV27|many|-|TRBJ2-1
CASSRGSTINEQFF
TGTGCCAGCAGTCGAGGTAGCACGATCAATGAGCAGTTCTTC
>TRBV20-1|-|-|TRBJ1-2
CSARVEGSWRGYTF
TGCAGTGCTAGAGTGGAAGGTTCGTGGAGGGGCTACACCTTC
>TRBV20-1|-|-|TRBJ2-7
CCASFSGGLSYEQYF
TGCTGTGCTAGTTTCTCCGGGGGACTTTCCTACGAGCAGTACTTC
>TRBV20-1|few|-|TRBJ1-4
CSASGQSNEKLFF
TGCAGTGCTAGTGGACAGTCTAATGAAAAACTGTTTTTT
>TRBV12-3/TRBV12-4|few|TRBD2|TRBJ2-5
CASTLAGYQETQYF
TGTGCCAGCACCCTAGCGGGGTACCAAGAGACCCAGTACTTC
>TRBV12-3/TRBV12-4|many|TRBD1|TRBJ1-5
CASRGQAVGSNQPQHF
TGTGCCAGCAGGGGACAGGCGGTGGGTAGCAATCAGCCCCAGCATTTT
>TRBV4-1|-|-|TRBJ2-7
CASSQGAERYEQYF
TGCGCCAGCAGCCAAGGTGCGGAAAGGTACGAGCAGTACTTC
>TRBV5-6|-|-|TRBJ2-5
CASSLGPGYGETQYF
TGTGCCAGCAGCTTGGGTCCAGGGTATGGCGAGACCCAGTACTTC
>TRBV9|-|TRBD1|TRBJ1-4
CASSPDGTGDEKLFF
TGTGCCAGCTCACCGGACGGGACAGGGGATGAAAAACTGTTTTTT
>TRBV29-1|many|-|TRBJ1-5
CSVAGTGKNQPQHF
TGCAGCGTAGCCGGAACAGGGAAGAATCAGCCCCAGCATTTT
>TRBV7-2|few|-|TRBJ2-7
CASSLGVGRRVYEQYF
TGTGCCAGCAGCTTAGGGGTGGGCAGGCGGGTCTACGAGCAGTACTTC